This is a list of T cell receptor beta chains from one sample in a study of blood T cell repertoires in COVID-19. Produced via immunoSEQ multiplex PCR; TCRdb's table is partial and in-frame only. The sample records 300,000 to 350,000 clones, about 93% being singletons. Input material: peripheral blood. These TCRs come from a woman younger than 30 who had recovered from COVID-19. Both conserved end residues are part of each CDR3. Each record gives: V gene, J gene, D gene, clone size, CDR3 protein, CDR3 DNA. D genes are given only for firm matches. Size tells how often a clone was seen (once, few, many) or the class of an expanded clone, and some rows leave it out.

v_gene: TRBV10-1; j_gene: TRBJ1-5; d_gene: -; abundance: -; CDR3aa: CASRAVPLQPQHF; CDR3nt: TGCGCCAGCAGAGCGGTGCCTTTGCAGCCCCAGCATTTT
v_gene: TRBV29-1; j_gene: TRBJ2-3; d_gene: -; abundance: -; CDR3aa: CSVEPGGTDTQYF; CDR3nt: TGCAGCGTTGAACCAGGGGGCACAGATACGCAGTATTTT
v_gene: TRBV28; j_gene: TRBJ1-4; d_gene: -; abundance: -; CDR3aa: CASSSGKLFF; CDR3nt: TGTGCCAGCAGTTCAGGAAAACTGTTTTTT
v_gene: TRBV20-1; j_gene: TRBJ2-3; d_gene: -; abundance: once; CDR3aa: CSASNPGTDTQYF; CDR3nt: TGCAGTGCTAGTAACCCGGGCACAGATACGCAGTATTTT
v_gene: TRBV18; j_gene: TRBJ1-1; d_gene: -; abundance: -; CDR3aa: CASSPGGSTEAFF; CDR3nt: TGTGCCAGCTCACCTGGGGGGAGCACTGAAGCTTTCTTT
v_gene: TRBV7-9; j_gene: TRBJ2-1; d_gene: TRBD2; abundance: -; CDR3aa: CASSEPGTSGYNEQFF; CDR3nt: TGTGCCAGCAGCGAACCCGGGACTAGCGGATACAATGAGCAGTTCTTC
v_gene: TRBV7-2; j_gene: TRBJ1-2; d_gene: -; abundance: -; CDR3aa: CASSLGAGAAGYTF; CDR3nt: TGTGCCAGCAGCTTAGGGGCAGGGGCGGCTGGCTACACCTTC
v_gene: TRBV3-1/TRBV3-2; j_gene: TRBJ2-1; d_gene: -; abundance: -; CDR3aa: CASSQSMRGGNEQFF; CDR3nt: TGTGCCAGCAGCCAAAGTATGAGAGGGGGAAATGAGCAGTTCTTC
v_gene: TRBV5-6; j_gene: TRBJ1-6; d_gene: TRBD1; abundance: once; CDR3aa: CASSWDRGDSPLHF; CDR3nt: TGTGCCAGCAGCTGGGACAGGGGGGACTCACCCCTCCACTTT
v_gene: TRBV6-2/TRBV6-3; j_gene: TRBJ2-3; d_gene: -; abundance: -; CDR3aa: CASSFRPRAQYF; CDR3nt: TGTGCCAGCAGTTTTAGACCCCGGGCGCAGTATTTT
v_gene: TRBV27; j_gene: TRBJ1-1; d_gene: -; abundance: -; CDR3aa: CASSLSDRPSNTEAFF; CDR3nt: TGTGCCAGCAGTTTATCTGACAGGCCATCGAACACTGAAGCTTTCTTT
v_gene: TRBV13; j_gene: TRBJ2-1; d_gene: TRBD2; abundance: -; CDR3aa: CASSYTDSGLAGGNEQFF; CDR3nt: TGTGCCAGCAGCTATACTGACTCGGGACTAGCGGGAGGGAATGAGCAGTTCTTC